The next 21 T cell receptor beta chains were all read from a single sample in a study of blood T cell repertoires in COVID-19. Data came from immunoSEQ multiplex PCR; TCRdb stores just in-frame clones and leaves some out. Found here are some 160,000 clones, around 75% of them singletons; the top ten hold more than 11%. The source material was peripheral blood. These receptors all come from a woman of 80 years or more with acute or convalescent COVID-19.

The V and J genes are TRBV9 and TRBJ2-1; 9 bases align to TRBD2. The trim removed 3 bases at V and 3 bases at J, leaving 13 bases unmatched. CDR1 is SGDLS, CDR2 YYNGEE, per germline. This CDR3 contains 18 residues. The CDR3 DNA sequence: TGTGCCAGCAGCGGGCAGCGGGAGGACCCGTTTAACTACAATGAGCAGTTCTTC. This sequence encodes CASSGQREDPFNYNEQFF.

CDR3 sequence reads: CASSLTTRYQETQYF. The DNA of the CDR3 is TGCGCCAGCAGCTTGACTACCCGGTACCAAGAGACCCAGTACTTC. This chain uses TRBV5-1 with TRBJ2-5; no clear D gene. Trimming left V 1 base short and J 0 bases short, with 10 bases between. Per germline, CDR1 SGHRS and CDR2 YFSETQ. The CDR3 sequence is 15 residues long.

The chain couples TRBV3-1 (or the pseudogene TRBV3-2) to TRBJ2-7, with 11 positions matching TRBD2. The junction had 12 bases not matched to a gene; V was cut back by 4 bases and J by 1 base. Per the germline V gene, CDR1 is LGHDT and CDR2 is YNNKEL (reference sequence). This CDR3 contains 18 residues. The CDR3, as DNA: TGTGCCAGCAGCCCCGACCCCAGGACTAGCGGGTTGTCCTACGAGCAGTACTTC. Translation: CASSPDPRTSGLSYEQYF.

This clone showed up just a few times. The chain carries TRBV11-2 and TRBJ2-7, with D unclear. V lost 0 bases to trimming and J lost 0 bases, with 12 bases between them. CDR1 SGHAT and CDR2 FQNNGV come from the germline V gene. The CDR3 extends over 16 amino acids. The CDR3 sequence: CASSLDSGLGSYEQYF. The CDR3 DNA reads TGTGCCAGCAGCTTAGATTCAGGCCTCGGCTCCTACGAGCAGTACTTC.

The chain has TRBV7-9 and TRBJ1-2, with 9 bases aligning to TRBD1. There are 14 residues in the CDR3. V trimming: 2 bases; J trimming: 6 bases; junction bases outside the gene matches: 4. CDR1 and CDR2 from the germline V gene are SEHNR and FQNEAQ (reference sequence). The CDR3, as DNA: TGTGCCAGCAGCTTATGGGGACAGGGAAATGGCTACACCTTC. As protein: CASSLWGQGNGYTF.

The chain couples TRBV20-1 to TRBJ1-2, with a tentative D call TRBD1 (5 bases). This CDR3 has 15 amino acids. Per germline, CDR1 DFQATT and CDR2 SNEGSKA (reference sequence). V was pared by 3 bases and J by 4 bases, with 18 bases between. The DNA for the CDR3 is TGCAGTGCTAGTACCCCGGACAACCCCGGCTATGGCTACACCTTC. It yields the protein CSASTPDNPGYGYTF.

The CDR3 nucleotides read TGTGCCAGCAGCTTGACCGGGACTGTGGAGCAGTACTTC. Amino acid sequence: CASSLTGTVEQYF. The chain couples TRBV5-5 to TRBJ2-7; possibly TRBD2 for D (6 bases). Germline assignment: CDR1 SGHKS and CDR2 YYEKEE (reference sequence). V was cut by 1 base and J by 7 bases, with 12 bases left in between. The CDR3 covers 13 residues.

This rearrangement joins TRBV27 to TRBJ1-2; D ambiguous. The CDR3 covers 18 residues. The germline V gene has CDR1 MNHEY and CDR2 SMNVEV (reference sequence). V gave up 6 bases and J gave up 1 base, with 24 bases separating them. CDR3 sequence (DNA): TGTGCCAGCAGCCAAACCCGGGTCGGACTACTTTTTAACTATGGCTACACCTTC. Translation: CASSQTRVGLLFNYGYTF.

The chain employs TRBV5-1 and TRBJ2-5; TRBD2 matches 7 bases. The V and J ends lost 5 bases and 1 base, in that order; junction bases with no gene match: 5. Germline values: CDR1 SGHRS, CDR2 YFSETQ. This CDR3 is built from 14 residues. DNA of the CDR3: TGCGCCAGCAGTTTCCTAGCGGCCCAAGAGACCCAGTACTTC. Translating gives CASSFLAAQETQYF.

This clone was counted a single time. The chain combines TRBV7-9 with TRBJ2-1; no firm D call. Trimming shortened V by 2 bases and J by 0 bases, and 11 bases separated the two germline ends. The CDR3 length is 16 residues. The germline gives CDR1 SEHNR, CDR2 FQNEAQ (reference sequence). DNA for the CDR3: TGTGCCAGCAGCTTACCTTCGCGGAGCTCCTACAATGAGCAGTTCTTC. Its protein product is CASSLPSRSSYNEQFF.

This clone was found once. In DNA form, the CDR3 reads TGTGCCAGTAGTAGGCCCGAGCCTAGACAGGAGAATGGCTACACCTTC. Amino acids: CASSRPEPRQENGYTF. The chain employs TRBV19 and TRBJ1-2, with D tentatively TRBD1 (6 bases). CDR3 size: 16 residues. Deletions cut 4 bases from V and 6 bases from J, with 21 bases between. Per the germline V gene, CDR1 is LNHDA and CDR2 is SQIVND (reference sequence).

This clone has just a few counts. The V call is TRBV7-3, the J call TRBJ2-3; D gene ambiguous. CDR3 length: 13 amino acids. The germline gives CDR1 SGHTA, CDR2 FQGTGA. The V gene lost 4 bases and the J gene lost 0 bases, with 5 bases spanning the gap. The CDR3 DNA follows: TGTGCCAGCAGCTCCCCTAGCACAGATACGCAGTATTTT. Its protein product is CASSSPSTDTQYF.

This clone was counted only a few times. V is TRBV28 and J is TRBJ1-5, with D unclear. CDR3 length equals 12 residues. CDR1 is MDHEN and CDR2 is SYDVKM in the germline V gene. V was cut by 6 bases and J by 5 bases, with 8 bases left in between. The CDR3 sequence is CASSLTHQPQHF. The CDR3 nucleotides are TGTGCCAGCAGCCTCACTCATCAGCCCCAGCATTTT.

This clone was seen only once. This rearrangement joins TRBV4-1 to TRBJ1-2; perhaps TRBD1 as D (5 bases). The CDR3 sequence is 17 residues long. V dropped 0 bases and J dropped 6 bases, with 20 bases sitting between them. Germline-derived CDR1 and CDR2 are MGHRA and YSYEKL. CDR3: CASSQDRGSTEIHGYTF. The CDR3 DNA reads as TGCGCCAGCAGCCAAGATCGGGGGTCGACGGAGATCCATGGCTACACCTTC.

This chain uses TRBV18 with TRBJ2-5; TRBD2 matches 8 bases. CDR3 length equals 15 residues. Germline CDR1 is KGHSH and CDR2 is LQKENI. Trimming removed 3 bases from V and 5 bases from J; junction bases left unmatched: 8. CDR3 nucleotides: TGTGCCAGCTCACCGAGTCGGGTAGCGGGGGAGACCCAGTACTTC. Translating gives CASSPSRVAGETQYF.

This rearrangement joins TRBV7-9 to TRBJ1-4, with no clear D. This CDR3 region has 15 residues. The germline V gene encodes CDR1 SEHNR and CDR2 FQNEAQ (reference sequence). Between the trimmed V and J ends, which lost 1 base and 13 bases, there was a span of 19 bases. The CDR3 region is CASSLDLGSDRRLFF. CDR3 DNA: TGTGCCAGCAGCTTAGATTTGGGTAGTGATAGGAGACTGTTTTTT. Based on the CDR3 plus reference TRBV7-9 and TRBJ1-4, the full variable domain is DTGVSQNPRHKITKRGQNVTFRCDPISEHNRLYWYRQTLGQGPEFLTYFQNEAQLEKSRLLSDRFSAERPKGSFSTLEIQRTEQGDSAMYLCASSLDLGSDRRLFFGSGTQLSVL.

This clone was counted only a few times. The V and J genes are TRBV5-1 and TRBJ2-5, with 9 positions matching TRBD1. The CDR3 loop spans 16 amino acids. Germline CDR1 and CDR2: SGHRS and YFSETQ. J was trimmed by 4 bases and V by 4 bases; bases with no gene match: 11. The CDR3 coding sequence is TGCGCCAGCAGCCCCAGCCCGGGACAGGGAGGAGAGACCCAGTACTTC. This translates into CASSPSPGQGGETQYF. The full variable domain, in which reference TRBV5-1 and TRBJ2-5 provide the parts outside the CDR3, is KAGVTQTPRYLIKTRGQQVTLSCSPISGHRSVSWYQQTPGQGLQFLFEYFSETQRNKGNFPGRFSGRQFSNSRSEMNVSTLELGDSALYLCASSPSPGQGGETQYFGPGTRLLVL.

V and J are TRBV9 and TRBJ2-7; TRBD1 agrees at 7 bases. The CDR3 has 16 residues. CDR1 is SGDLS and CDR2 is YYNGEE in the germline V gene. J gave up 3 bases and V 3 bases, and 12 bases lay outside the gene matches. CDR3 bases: TGTGCCAGCAGCGGGACGATTATACAGGGGCGCTACGAGCAGTACTTC. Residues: CASSGTIIQGRYEQYF.

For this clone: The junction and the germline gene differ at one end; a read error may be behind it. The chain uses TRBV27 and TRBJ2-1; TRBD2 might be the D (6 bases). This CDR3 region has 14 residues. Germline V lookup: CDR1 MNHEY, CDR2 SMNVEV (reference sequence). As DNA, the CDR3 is TGTGCCAGCAGACCAGCGGGCGCTTACAATAAGCAGTTCTTC. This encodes CASRPAGAYNKQFF.

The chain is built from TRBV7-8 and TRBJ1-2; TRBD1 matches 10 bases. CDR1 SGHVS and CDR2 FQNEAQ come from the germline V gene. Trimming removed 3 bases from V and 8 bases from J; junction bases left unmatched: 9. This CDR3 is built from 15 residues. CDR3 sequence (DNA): TGTGCCAGCAGCTTTGGGGACAGGGGTCGATTCGGCTACACCTTC. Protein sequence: CASSFGDRGRFGYTF.

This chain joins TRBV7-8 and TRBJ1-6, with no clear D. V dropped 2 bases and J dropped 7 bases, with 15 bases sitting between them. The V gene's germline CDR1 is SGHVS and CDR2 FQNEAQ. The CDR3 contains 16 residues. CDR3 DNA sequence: TGTGCCAGCAGCTTACGGTTGGAGGGATGGAATTCACCCCTCCACTTT. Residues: CASSLRLEGWNSPLHF.